These T cell receptor beta chains were read from a single sample in a study of Graves' ophthalmopathy and Graves' hyperthyroidism. Each CDR3 protein is one row after TCRdb ran MiXCR on the multiplex PCR reads. Here the sample spans over a million distinct CDR3 sequences, about 36% being singletons. Material for sequencing was peripheral blood or thyroid tissue (not recorded which). These receptors came from an adult man with Graves' hyperthyroidism. CDR3s leave out the opening cysteine and the closing phenylalanine or tryptophan. The order of the fields is V gene, clone size, J gene, CDR3 length, CDR3 protein. Rows may omit the clone size; those that give it use once, few, many or a size class.

TRBV12-3/TRBV12-4	few	TRBJ2-3	9	AIRAVGTQY
TRBV10-3	many	TRBJ2-2	12	AISDPGRTGELF
TRBV15	-	TRBJ1-1	15	AASSLGTGGLGTEAF
TRBV5-5	many	TRBJ2-5	15	ASSPGGLAGGRETQY
TRBV11-3	many	TRBJ2-7	12	ASSSKPGRYEQY
TRBV20-1	few	TRBJ2-7	12	SARDVRGTYEQY
TRBV7-9	-	TRBJ2-7	12	ASSLYGTFYEQY
TRBV7-2	-	TRBJ2-5	13	ASSLASGGGQPQY
TRBV29-1	-	TRBJ2-5	13	SVVDGGMEFRTQY
TRBV10-3	-	TRBJ1-2	12	AIRSPGESYGYT
TRBV2	-	TRBJ1-4	13	ASTSRQATNEKLF
TRBV27	-	TRBJ2-7	14	ASSSRTTRGSYEQY
TRBV20-1	many	TRBJ2-7	11	SARRDRDPEQY
TRBV2	many	TRBJ1-1	13	ASSEVGRGGTEAF
TRBV5-5	-	TRBJ2-2	15	ASSLNRGGRITGELF
TRBV13	many	TRBJ1-1	12	ASSSLAGDTEAF
TRBV5-4	few	TRBJ2-7	12	ASSDLRKTYEQY
TRBV19	many	TRBJ1-6	13	ASSINTGGNSPLH
TRBV7-3	many	TRBJ1-1	11	ASSLGARSEAF
TRBV12-3/TRBV12-4	-	TRBJ1-5	14	ASSRQGGYSNQPQH
TRBV7-2	many	TRBJ2-7	13	ASSRTGASSYEQY
TRBV2	-	TRBJ2-1	8	ASSVNEQF
TRBV6-5	-	TRBJ2-7	12	ASSYSKGTLAEY
TRBV7-8	few	TRBJ1-3	13	ASSSQGTLAGAIY
TRBV7-2	-	TRBJ1-2	14	ASSLVGGGSLYGYT
TRBV6-5	few	TRBJ2-2	12	ASSPDTLAGELF
TRBV15	-	TRBJ1-5	15	ATSRGGRGTSIQPQH
TRBV10-3	-	TRBJ1-5	11	AISYGGHQPQH
TRBV15	-	TRBJ2-5	14	ATSGGLAGVGETQY
TRBV25-1	-	TRBJ1-2	10	ASSEVGAGYT
TRBV6-1	-	TRBJ2-7	9	ASVSDYEQY
TRBV7-9	many	TRBJ2-2	13	ASSASGSSDGELF
TRBV15	-	TRBJ1-5	12	ATNDRKYQETQH
TRBV29-1	many	TRBJ1-2	10	SVEFGARGHT
TRBV6-5	few	TRBJ2-2	12	ASTGQGGTGELF
TRBV5-1	-	TRBJ2-6	15	ASSPDDVGSGANVLT
TRBV12-3/TRBV12-4	few	TRBJ1-1	9	ASRSRNEAF
TRBV10-3	many	TRBJ1-5	12	AISGTDSNQPQH
TRBV19	-	TRBJ2-7	12	ASSILTSPYEQY
TRBV12-3/TRBV12-4	-	TRBJ2-5	14	ASSLGATSGGPLMN
TRBV29-1	-	TRBJ1-4	11	SVGTGADEKLF
TRBV11-2	-	TRBJ2-7	12	ASSSGRASYEQY
TRBV10-3	many	TRBJ2-5	13	AISAATGQQETQY
TRBV28	-	TRBJ1-6	11	AHRDRVNSPLH
TRBV7-8	many	TRBJ1-5	14	ASSPSRGARNQPQH
TRBV5-1	-	TRBJ1-3	11	ASSDRGRNTIY
TRBV9	-	TRBJ1-5	12	ASHIRGAKQPQH
TRBV9	few	TRBJ1-5	13	ASSVSGDSNQPQH
TRBV12-3/TRBV12-4	many	TRBJ1-5	11	ASSPDGSAAQH
TRBV9	few	TRBJ2-7	12	ASRAGGRSYEQY
TRBV9	-	TRBJ1-5	14	ASSQALPYSNQPQH
TRBV3-1	many	TRBJ1-2	11	ASSHLQGGGYT
TRBV6-5	many	TRBJ2-5	13	ASSAQSGIQETQY
TRBV30	-	TRBJ2-5	13	AWSVSRVPRETQY
TRBV28	-	TRBJ1-6	12	ASLTGGGRSPLH